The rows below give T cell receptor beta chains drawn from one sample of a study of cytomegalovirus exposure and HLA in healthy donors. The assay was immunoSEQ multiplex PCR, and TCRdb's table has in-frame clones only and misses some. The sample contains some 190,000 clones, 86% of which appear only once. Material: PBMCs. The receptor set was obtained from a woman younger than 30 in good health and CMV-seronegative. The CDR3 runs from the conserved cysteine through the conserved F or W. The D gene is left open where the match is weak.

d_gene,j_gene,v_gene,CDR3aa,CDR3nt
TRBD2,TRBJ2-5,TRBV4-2,CASSQLPAHLAVGETQYF,TGTGCCAGCAGCCAACTCCCTGCCCACCTAGCGGTTGGGGAGACCCAGTACTTC
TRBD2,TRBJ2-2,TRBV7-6,CASRRFVQREGQAQTGELFF,TGTGCCAGCAGGCGATTTGTCCAGCGGGAGGGCCAGGCACAGACCGGGGAGCTGTTTTTT
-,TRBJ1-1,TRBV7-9,CASSLAQDYTEAFF,TGTGCCAGCAGCTTAGCACAAGATTACACTGAAGCTTTCTTT
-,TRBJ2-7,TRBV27,CASSEREFNEQYF,TGTGCCAGCAGTGAACGGGAGTTCAACGAGCAGTACTTC
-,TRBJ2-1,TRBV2,CASSSGPARQFF,TGTGCCAGCAGTAGCGGGCCAGCAAGGCAGTTCTTC
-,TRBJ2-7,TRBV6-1,CASEGRLTYEQYF,TGTGCCAGCGAGGGGAGGCTGACCTACGAGCAGTACTTC
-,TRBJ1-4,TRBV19,CASTYRAGNEKLFF,TGTGCCAGTACCTACAGGGCTGGTAATGAAAAACTGTTTTTT
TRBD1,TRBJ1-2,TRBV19,CASMWTGTNYGYTF,TGTGCCAGTATGTGGACAGGGACTAACTATGGCTACACCTTC
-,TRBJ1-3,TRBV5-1,CASKGGDSESSGNTIYF,TGCGCCAGCAAAGGGGGTGACAGTGAGAGCTCTGGAAACACCATATATTTT
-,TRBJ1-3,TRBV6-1,CASSERPGSSGNTIYF,TGTGCCAGCAGTGAAAGACCCGGGAGCTCTGGAAACACCATATATTTT
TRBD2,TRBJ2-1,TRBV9,CASSSSGTRGGDEQFF,TGTGCCAGCAGCTCTTCCGGGACTAGGGGGGGCGATGAGCAGTTCTTC
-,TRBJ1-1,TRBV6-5,CASSYGRGETEAFF,TGTGCCAGCAGTTACGGACGGGGGGAGACTGAAGCTTTCTTT
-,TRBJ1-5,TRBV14,CASSRSGSNQPQHF,TGTGCCAGCAGCCGATCAGGGAGCAATCAGCCCCAGCATTTT
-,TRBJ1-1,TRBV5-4,CASSFGGTPTTEAFF,TGTGCCAGCAGCTTCGGGGGGACCCCTACCACTGAAGCTTTCTTT
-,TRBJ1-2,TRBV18,CASRMSGGGYTF,TGTGCCAGCCGTATGTCTGGGGGCGGCTACACCTTC
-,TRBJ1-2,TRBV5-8,CASSLAGYYGYTF,TGTGCCAGCAGCTTGGCGGGGTACTATGGCTACACCTTC
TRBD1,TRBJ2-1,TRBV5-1,CASSFATGSKSEQFF,TGCGCCAGCAGCTTTGCGACAGGGTCTAAGAGTGAGCAGTTCTTC
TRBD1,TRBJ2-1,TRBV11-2,CASSSRRWTGLDEQFF,TGTGCCAGCAGCTCGAGGAGGTGGACAGGGCTGGATGAGCAGTTCTTC
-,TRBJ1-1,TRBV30,CALLRGGTEAFF,TGTGCCTTACTTCGGGGAGGCACTGAAGCTTTCTTT
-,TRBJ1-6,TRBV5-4,CASSLGGGAVLGPLHF,TGTGCCAGCAGCTTGGGAGGGGGGGCTGTTTTGGGTCCCCTCCACTTT